This T cell receptor beta chain was recorded in a study of CXCR3-negative and CXCR3-positive naive CD8 T cells. The study's findings and limits: CXCR3-positive naive cells had more hydrophobic TRB CDR3s than CXCR3-negative naive cells.

With UMI labels, 5' RACE was used to prepare the TRB cDNA libraries. After re-calling the 5' RACE reads, TCRdb lists one entry per CDR3 protein, DNA absent. The ten top clones account for 0.29%, within a sample of about 130,000 distinct CDR3 sequences. As to this clonotype: Antigen specificity is unknown.

The CDR3 sequence is 14 residues long. The germline V gene has CDR1 SGDLS and CDR2 YYNGEE. Naive CD8+ T cells showed a CD45RO-CCR7+CD27+CD95- phenotype. V gene TRBV9 combines with J gene TRBJ1-2; the TCRdb call, TRBD1, lacks DNA for checking. Sequencing was carried out using naive CXCR3- CD8+ T cells from blood. The sample's subset: CD45RO-CCR7+CD27+CD95- naive CD8+ T cells lacking CXCR3 (TNR3-). The clonotype originates from a human donor in good health. Some clones in this sample may be carry-over from other donors' samples. CDR3 sequence reads: CASSMLTGKYDYTF. The full variable domain, with the rest looked up from reference TRBV9 and TRBJ1-2, is DSGVTQTPKHLITATGQRVTLRCSPRSGDLSVYWYQQSLDQGLQFLIQYYNGEERAKGNILERFSAQQFPDLHSELNLSSLELGDSALYFCASSMLTGKYDYTFGSGTRLTVV.